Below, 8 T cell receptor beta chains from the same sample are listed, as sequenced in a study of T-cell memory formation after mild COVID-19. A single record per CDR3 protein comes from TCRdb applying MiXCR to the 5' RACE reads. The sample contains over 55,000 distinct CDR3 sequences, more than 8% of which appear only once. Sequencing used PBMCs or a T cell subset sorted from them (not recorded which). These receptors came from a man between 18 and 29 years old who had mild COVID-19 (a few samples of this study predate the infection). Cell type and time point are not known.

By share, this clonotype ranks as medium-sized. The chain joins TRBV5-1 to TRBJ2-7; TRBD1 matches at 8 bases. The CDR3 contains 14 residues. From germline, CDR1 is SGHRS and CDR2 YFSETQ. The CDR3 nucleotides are TGCGCCAGCAGCTTGACCTCCGGGACAGGCACATTGTTCGTC. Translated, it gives CASSLTSGTGTLFV.

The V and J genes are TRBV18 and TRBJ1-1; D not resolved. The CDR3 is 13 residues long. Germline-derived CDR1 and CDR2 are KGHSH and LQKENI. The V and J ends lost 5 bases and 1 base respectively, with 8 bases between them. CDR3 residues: CASSFGTNTEAFF. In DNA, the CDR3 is TGTGCCAGCTCATTCGGAACGAACACTGAAGCTTTCTTT.

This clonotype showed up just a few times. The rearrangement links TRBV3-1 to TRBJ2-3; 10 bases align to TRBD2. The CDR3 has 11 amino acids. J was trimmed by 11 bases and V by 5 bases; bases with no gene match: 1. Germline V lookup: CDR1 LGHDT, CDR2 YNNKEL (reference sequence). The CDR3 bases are TGTGCCAGCAGCGGGACTAGCGTGCAGTATTTT. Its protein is CASSGTSVQYF.

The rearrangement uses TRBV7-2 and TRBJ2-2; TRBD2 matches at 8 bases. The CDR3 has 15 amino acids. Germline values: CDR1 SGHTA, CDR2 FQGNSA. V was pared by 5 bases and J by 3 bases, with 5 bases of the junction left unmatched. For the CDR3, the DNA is TGTGCCAGCAGCCCCGGGGGGGGACACACCGGGGAGCTGTTTTTT. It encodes CASSPGGGHTGELFF.

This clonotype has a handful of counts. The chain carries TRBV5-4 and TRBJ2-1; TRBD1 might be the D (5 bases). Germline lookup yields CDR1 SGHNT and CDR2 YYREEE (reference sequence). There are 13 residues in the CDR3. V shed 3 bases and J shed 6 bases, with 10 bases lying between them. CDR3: CASSSGMGNEQFF. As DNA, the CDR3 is TGTGCCAGCAGCTCAGGGATGGGCAATGAGCAGTTCTTC. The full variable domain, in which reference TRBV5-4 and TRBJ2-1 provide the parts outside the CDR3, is ETGVTQSPTHLIKTRGQQVTLRCSSQSGHNTVSWYQQALGQGPQFIFQYYREEENGRGNFPPRFSGLQFPNYSSELNVNALELDDSALYLCASSSGMGNEQFFGPGTRLTVL.

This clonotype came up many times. The CDR3 DNA sequence: TGCGCCAGCAGCCTCCTCCCGTATGGCGGCTACGAGCAGTACGTC. Translated, it gives CASSLLPYGGYEQYV. The rearrangement links TRBV4-1 to TRBJ2-7; D is uncertain. With 4 bases removed from V and 3 bases from J, the gap between germline ends came to 16 bases. CDR1 is MGHRA and CDR2 is YSYEKL in the germline V gene. The length of the CDR3 is 15 residues.

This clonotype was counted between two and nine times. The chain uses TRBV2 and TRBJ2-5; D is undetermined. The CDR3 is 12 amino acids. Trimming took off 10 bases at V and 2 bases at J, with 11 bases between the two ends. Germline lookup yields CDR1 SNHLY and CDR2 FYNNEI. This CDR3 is CATSLGQETQYF. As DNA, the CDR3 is TGTGCCACCTCCCTTGGACAAGAGACCCAGTACTTC.

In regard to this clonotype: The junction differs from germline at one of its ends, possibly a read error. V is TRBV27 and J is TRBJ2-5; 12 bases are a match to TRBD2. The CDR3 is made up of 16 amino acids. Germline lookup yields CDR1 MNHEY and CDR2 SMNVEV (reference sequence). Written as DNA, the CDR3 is TGTGCCCGCTCTAGCGGGGGGGCCGGTTTGTTAGAGACCCCGTACTTC. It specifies CARSSGGAGLLETPYF.